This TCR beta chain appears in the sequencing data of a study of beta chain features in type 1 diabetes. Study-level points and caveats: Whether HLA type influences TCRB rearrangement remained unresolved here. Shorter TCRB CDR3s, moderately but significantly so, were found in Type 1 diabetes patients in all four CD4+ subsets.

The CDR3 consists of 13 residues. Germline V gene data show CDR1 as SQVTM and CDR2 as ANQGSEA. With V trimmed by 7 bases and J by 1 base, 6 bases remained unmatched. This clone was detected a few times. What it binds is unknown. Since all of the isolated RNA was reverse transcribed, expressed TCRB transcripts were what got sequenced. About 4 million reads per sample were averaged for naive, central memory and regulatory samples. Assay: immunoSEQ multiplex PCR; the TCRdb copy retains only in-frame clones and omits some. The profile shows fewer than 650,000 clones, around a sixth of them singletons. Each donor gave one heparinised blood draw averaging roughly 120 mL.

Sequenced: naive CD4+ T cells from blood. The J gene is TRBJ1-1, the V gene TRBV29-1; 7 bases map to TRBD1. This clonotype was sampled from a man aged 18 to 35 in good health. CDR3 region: CSGNRGENTEAFF. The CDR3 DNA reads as TGCAGCGGGAACAGGGGCGAGAACACTGAAGCTTTCTTT.